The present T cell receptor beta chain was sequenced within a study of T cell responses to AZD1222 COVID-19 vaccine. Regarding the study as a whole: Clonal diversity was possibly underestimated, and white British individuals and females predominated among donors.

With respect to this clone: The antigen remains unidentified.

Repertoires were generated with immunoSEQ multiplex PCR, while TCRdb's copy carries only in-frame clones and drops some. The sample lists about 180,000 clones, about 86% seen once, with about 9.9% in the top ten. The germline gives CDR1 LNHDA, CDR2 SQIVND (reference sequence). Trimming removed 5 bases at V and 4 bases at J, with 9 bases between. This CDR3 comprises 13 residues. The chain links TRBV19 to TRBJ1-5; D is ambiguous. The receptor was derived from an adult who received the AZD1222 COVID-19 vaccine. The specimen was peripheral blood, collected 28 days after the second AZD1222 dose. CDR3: CASSEQPNQPQHF. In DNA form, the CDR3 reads TGTGCCAGTAGTGAGCAGCCGAATCAGCCCCAGCATTTT.